This passage covers 31 T cell receptor beta chains from one sample sequenced in a study of Tregs in tolerant kidney transplant recipients. Their cognate antigens are unknown. Sequenced by immunoSEQ multiplex PCR; TCRdb stores in-frame clones only, minus some. The table records about 2,000 clones, around 48% of them present only once. Sequenced: Tregs from blood cultured with allogeneic cells. Receptors originate from a human donor in good health.

This clone was seen only a few times. The rearrangement joins TRBV11-3 to TRBJ2-1, with 8 bases matching TRBD2. This CDR3 is 15 amino acids long. Germline V CDR1 and CDR2: SGHNT, YENEEA. The J segment lost 3 bases and the V segment lost 2 bases, leaving 3 bases of the junction unmatched. The DNA for the CDR3 is TGTGCCAGCAGCTTAATCGCGGGAGGCTACAATGAGCAGTTCTTC. Translating gives CASSLIAGGYNEQFF.

The rearrangement uses TRBV10-3 and TRBJ2-1, with D hard to call. This CDR3 contains 13 residues. Trimming left V 4 bases short and J 5 bases short, with 9 bases between. The germline gives CDR1 ENHRY, CDR2 SYGVKD. The CDR3 is CAISGGVNNEQFF. In DNA form, the CDR3 reads TGTGCCATCAGTGGCGGCGTGAACAATGAGCAGTTCTTC.

The gene calls are TRBV6-1 and TRBJ2-7, with D perhaps TRBD1 or TRBD2 (5 bases each). There are 14 residues in the CDR3. Germline lookup yields CDR1 MNHNS and CDR2 SASEGT. With 3 bases removed from V and 2 bases from J, the gap between germline ends came to 11 bases. This chain's CDR3 is CASSDSGTAYEQYF. The DNA for the CDR3 is TGTGCCAGCAGTGATTCAGGGACCGCCTACGAGCAGTACTTC.

V and J are TRBV9 and TRBJ2-7, with 11 bases fitting TRBD2. Per germline, CDR1 SGDLS and CDR2 YYNGEE. V trimming: 4 bases; J trimming: 2 bases; junction bases outside the gene matches: 2. The length of the CDR3 is 14 residues. Here the CDR3 DNA reads TGTGCCAGCAGCAGACTAGCGGGACCCTACGAGCAGTACTTC. Translating it yields CASSRLAGPYEQYF.

This clone was detected only a few times. The chain links TRBV7-8 to TRBJ2-7, with D possibly TRBD1 on 6 matching bases. This CDR3 region has 14 residues. The V and J ends lost 5 bases and 0 bases respectively, with 11 bases between them. Germline CDR1 is SGHVS and CDR2 is FQNEAQ. DNA of the CDR3: TGTGCCAGCAGCAAGGGGGACCGCTCCTACGAGCAGTACTTC. This codes for CASSKGDRSYEQYF.

Points on this clone: One end of the junction is discordant with germline, which a read error may explain. The rearrangement links TRBV5-1 to TRBJ2-3, with 8 nucleotides matching TRBD2. Germline V CDR1 and CDR2: SGHRS, YFSETQ. This CDR3 region has 16 residues. The CDR3 coding sequence is TGTGCCAGCAGTGCCTATATAGCGGGACCCACAGATACGCAGTATTTT. It is translated as CASSAYIAGPTDTQYF.

The chain uses TRBV5-1 and TRBJ2-3; TRBD1 agrees at 9 bases. This CDR3 contains 18 residues. V trimming: 2 bases; J trimming: 3 bases; junction bases outside the gene matches: 13. Germline lookup yields CDR1 SGHRS and CDR2 YFSETQ. CDR3 loop: CASSFGPQTGGRTDTQYF. The CDR3 DNA follows: TGCGCCAGCAGCTTCGGCCCGCAGACAGGGGGGAGGACAGATACGCAGTATTTT.

This clone was picked up one time. The J gene is TRBJ2-1, the V gene TRBV11-1; tentatively, D is TRBD2 (5 bases). Trimming took 3 bases from V and 5 from J, leaving 11 bases between them. This CDR3 region has 14 residues. CDR1 SGHAT and CDR2 FQDESV come from the germline V gene (reference sequence). The CDR3 nucleotides read TGTGCCAGCAGCTTTGGACGGGGAAACAATGAGCAGTTCTTC. This translates into CASSFGRGNNEQFF.

The chain links TRBV7-9 to TRBJ1-3; the D gene is possibly TRBD1 (5 bases). Germline V lookup: CDR1 SEHNR, CDR2 FQNEAQ (reference sequence). The CDR3 loop spans 14 amino acids. V was clipped by 3 bases and J by 4 bases, with 10 bases between them. CDR3 region: CASSFGRVGNTIYF. The CDR3 DNA sequence: TGTGCCAGCAGCTTCGGCAGGGTCGGAAACACCATATATTTT.

This chain uses TRBV4-1 with TRBJ1-1, with D unresolved. The V end lost 6 bases, the J end lost 0 bases, and 17 bases lay between the germline ends. The CDR3 totals 16 residues. Germline V gene lookup returns CDR1 MGHRA and CDR2 YSYEKL. CDR3: CASSPIGRHMNTEAFF. In DNA, the CDR3 is TGCGCCAGCAGTCCTATTGGCAGGCATATGAACACTGAAGCTTTCTTT.

The chain uses TRBV18 and TRBJ1-4; D not certain. CDR1 is KGHSH and CDR2 is LQKENI in the germline V gene. The CDR3 is made up of 14 amino acids. V lost 2 bases and J lost 4, with 8 bases in between. The CDR3 sequence is CASSPGLGNEKLFF. DNA of the CDR3: TGTGCCAGCTCACCAGGGCTAGGTAATGAAAAACTGTTTTTT.

About this clone: With a much larger clone just one base away, this may be a read error. The chain has TRBV5-4 and TRBJ2-3, with 7 bases that match TRBD2. Unmatched junction bases numbered 1, after V lost 2 bases and J lost 4 bases. CDR3 length: 13 amino acids. The germline V gene encodes CDR1 SGHNT and CDR2 YYREEE (reference sequence). The CDR3 coding sequence is TGTGCCAGCAGCTTTCGGGAGGCAGATACGCAGTATTTT. Its translation: CASSFREADTQYF.

V usage is TRBV7-2 and J usage is TRBJ1-2; TRBD1 matches 8 bases. Germline V lookup: CDR1 SGHTA, CDR2 FQGNSA. The CDR3 is made up of 18 amino acids. Losses at the gene ends were 5 bases for V and 7 bases for J; bases not matched to a gene: 21. The CDR3 DNA reads TGTGCCAGCAGCCAAGATCTCCGGCTCGAGACAGGGGATTTTGGCTACACCTTC. The encoded protein is CASSQDLRLETGDFGYTF.

This clone occurred once. The chain has TRBV15 and TRBJ1-3; TRBD1 matches 7 bases. Germline V CDR1 and CDR2: LNHNV, YYDKDF (reference sequence). V dropped 5 bases and J dropped 0; count of bases not matched to a gene: 1. CDR3 length: 14 residues. The CDR3 protein is CATSRDSSGNTIYF. The CDR3 region has the DNA TGTGCCACCAGCCGGGACAGCTCTGGAAACACCATATATTTT.

The V gene is TRBV7-3, the J gene TRBJ2-7, with D maybe TRBD1 (5 bases). This CDR3 is 13 amino acids long. Germline loops: CDR1 SGHTA, CDR2 FQGTGA. Trimming shortened V by 5 bases and J by 6 bases, and 14 bases separated the two germline ends. CDR3 in DNA: TGTGCCAGCAGCCCAGGGTTGGTCGTCGAGCAGTACTTC. Its translation is CASSPGLVVEQYF.

This clone is medium-sized by share. The rearrangement links TRBV2 to TRBJ1-6; weak D call: TRBD1 (5 bases). The germline V gene encodes CDR1 SNHLY and CDR2 FYNNEI. This CDR3 is built from 15 residues. V shed 8 bases and J shed 10 bases, with 21 bases lying between them. As DNA, the CDR3 is TGTGCCAGCTTAAGAGACAGTCGCCGAGGGTCACCCCTCCACTTT. Translating gives CASLRDSRRGSPLHF.

The chain employs TRBV7-9 and TRBJ2-1; tentative D call: TRBD2 (5 bases). Germline CDR1 SEHNR, CDR2 FQNEAQ (reference sequence). This CDR3 comprises 18 residues. Trimming took 5 bases from V and 0 from J, leaving 20 bases between them. CDR3 sequence (DNA): TGTGCCAGCAGCCTTACCACGAGGGTAGCCAGCTCCTACAATGAGCAGTTCTTC. This sequence encodes CASSLTTRVASSYNEQFF. Full variable domain (remainder filled in from reference TRBV7-9 and TRBJ2-1): DTGVSQNPRHKITKRGQNVTFRCDPISEHNRLYWYRQTLGQGPEFLTYFQNEAQLEKSRLLSDRFSAERPKGSFSTLEIQRTEQGDSAMYLCASSLTTRVASSYNEQFFGPGTRLTVL.

The chain couples TRBV5-8 to TRBJ2-1; 10 bases agree with TRBD1. The CDR3 sequence is 16 residues long. Losses at the gene ends were 4 bases for V and 4 bases for J; bases not matched to a gene: 8. CDR1 and CDR2 from the germline V gene are SGHTS and YDEGEE. The CDR3 region has the DNA TGTGCCAGCAGCGGACTAGGACAGGGGGGGTACAATGAGCAGTTCTTC. Translation gives CASSGLGQGGYNEQFF.

The chain has TRBV11-3 and TRBJ1-1, with 8 positions matching TRBD1. CDR1 SGHNT and CDR2 YENEEA come from the germline V gene. With V trimmed by 5 bases and J by 5 bases, 7 bases remained unmatched. The length of the CDR3 is 14 residues. The CDR3 DNA reads TGTGCCAGCAGCCTGACAGGGGCGAAGACTGAAGCTTTCTTT. It codes for CASSLTGAKTEAFF.

This clone was seen a handful of times. One end of the junction does not line up with germline, which may come from a read error. The V gene is TRBV6-5, the J gene TRBJ2-2; D is ambiguous. Germline CDR1 and CDR2: MNHEY and SVGAGI. This CDR3 has 14 residues. CDR3 amino acids: CAISGIRDTGELFF. The CDR3 DNA follows: TGTGCCATCAGTGGCATACGCGACACCGGGGAGCTGTTTTTT.

The V and J genes are TRBV6-1 and TRBJ2-3; D is perhaps TRBD2 (6 bases). The V gene lost 5 bases and the J gene lost 3 bases, with 12 bases spanning the gap. Germline values: CDR1 MNHNS, CDR2 SASEGT. The CDR3 length is 14 residues. The CDR3 DNA sequence: TGTGCCAGCAGTAGAAGAGGAGGGACAGATACGCAGTATTTT. As protein: CASSRRGGTDTQYF.

Within the sample, this clone is medium-sized. The chain links TRBV2 to TRBJ1-2, with TRBD1 matching over 9 bases. There are 15 residues in the CDR3. From germline, CDR1 is SNHLY and CDR2 FYNNEI. The trim removed 5 bases at V and 4 bases at J, leaving 8 bases unmatched. The CDR3 reads CASSRQGGSIYGYTF. For the CDR3, the DNA is TGTGCCAGCAGTCGACAGGGGGGTTCGATCTATGGCTACACCTTC.

The CDR3 loop reads CASSLATGGGVYRYTEAFF. Here the CDR3 DNA reads TGTGCCAGCAGCTTAGCGACCGGGGGAGGGGTATATAGGTACACTGAAGCTTTCTTT. The gene calls are TRBV7-9 and TRBJ1-1; tentatively, D is TRBD1 (5 bases). The V end was cut by 0 bases, the J end by 3 bases, with 23 bases between. The CDR3 has 19 residues. The germline gives CDR1 SEHNR, CDR2 FQNEAQ (reference sequence).

The rearrangement joins TRBV9 to TRBJ2-5, with 9 bases identical to TRBD2. V lost 3 bases, J lost 2 bases, and 11 bases stayed unmatched. There are 17 residues in the CDR3. Per germline, CDR1 SGDLS and CDR2 YYNGEE. The DNA of the CDR3 is TGTGCCAGCAGCGGCGGTAGCGGGAGAGGACCTCAAGAGACCCAGTACTTC. Translation gives CASSGGSGRGPQETQYF.

The J gene is TRBJ1-1, the V gene TRBV29-1; D remains unclear. The length of the CDR3 is 13 residues. The V and J ends lost 4 bases and 0 bases respectively, with 9 bases between them. In germline, CDR1 is SQVTM, CDR2 ANQGSEA. In DNA, the CDR3 is TGCAGCGTTGGCCTACAGATGAACACTGAAGCTTTCTTT. Its protein is CSVGLQMNTEAFF.

This clone was detected only a few times. The V call is TRBV9, the J call TRBJ2-2; 11 nucleotides align to TRBD2. The V segment lost 0 bases and the J segment 7 bases; nucleotides outside the gene matches: 5. The CDR3 has 16 residues. The germline CDR1 and CDR2 sequences are SGDLS and YYNGEE. The CDR3 loop is CASSVGLAGRDGELFF. The CDR3 nucleotides read TGTGCCAGCAGCGTAGGACTAGCGGGAAGAGACGGGGAGCTGTTTTTT.

In its sample, this clone ranks as large. The chain couples TRBV11-3 to TRBJ2-1, with 15 bases identical to TRBD2. From germline, CDR1 is SGHNT and CDR2 YENEEA. The V gene end was trimmed by 7 bases and the J gene end by 9 bases; junction bases not matched to a gene: 10. This CDR3 comprises 16 residues. CDR3 region: CASKGAGGLAGGEQFF. For the CDR3, the DNA is TGTGCCAGCAAGGGGGCCGGGGGACTAGCGGGAGGTGAGCAGTTCTTC.

The chain is built from TRBV6-1 and TRBJ2-7, with D maybe TRBD1 (6 bases). V dropped 6 bases and J dropped 5 bases, with 14 bases sitting between them. This CDR3 spans 13 amino acids. Germline V gene sequence: CDR1 MNHNS, CDR2 SASEGT. The CDR3 nucleotides read TGTGCCAGCAGACGGCGACAGGCCCACGAGCAGTACTTC. Translating it yields CASRRRQAHEQYF.

The genes are TRBV20-1 and TRBJ1-1; D possibly corresponds to TRBD1 (6 bases). Germline CDR1 is DFQATT and CDR2 is SNEGSKA (reference sequence). V lost 0 bases and J lost 10, with 9 bases in between. There are 11 residues in the CDR3. CDR3 bases: TGCAGTGCTAGAGATCAGGGGCGAGCTTTCTTT. It encodes CSARDQGRAFF.

This chain uses TRBV5-1 with TRBJ2-1; tentative D call: TRBD1 (6 bases). The CDR3 sequence is 15 residues long. Per the germline V gene, CDR1 is SGHRS and CDR2 is YFSETQ. V shed 4 bases and J shed 6 bases, with 17 bases lying between them. This CDR3 reads CASSSGWGLFNEQFF. CDR3 nucleotide sequence: TGCGCCAGCAGCAGCGGCTGGGGGCTGTTCAATGAGCAGTTCTTC.

This clone was seen only a few times. The chain combines TRBV6-5 with TRBJ2-4, with D tentatively TRBD1 (5 bases). The germline gives CDR1 MNHEY, CDR2 SVGAGI. The CDR3 contains 13 residues. With 6 bases removed from V and 7 bases from J, the gap between germline ends came to 13 bases. The CDR3 nucleotides are TGTGCCAGCAGACAGGCGCTGAGGAACATTCAGTACTTC. This sequence encodes CASRQALRNIQYF.